Sequencing of this TCR beta chain was carried out in a study of cytomegalovirus exposure and HLA in healthy donors. Researchers ran the PCR with 60 Vbeta and 13 Jbeta primers. Under the authors' procedure: Among the unique TCR beta chains that a later analysis counted, around 72 million in all, 10 million to 11 million were shared. TCRdb's table, derived via immunoSEQ multiplex PCR, lists solely in-frame clones and lacks some. The V and J calls and the clone size are those of that table, but D and trimming were determined from the DNA. The sample holds about 120,000 clones, approximately 70% seen once. Study-wide results and caveats: Analysis was performed later, and it showed HLA-associated TCR beta chains to be more clonally expanded than equally common others.

This clone was detected only a few times. The antigen remains unidentified. Trimming cost V 0 bases and J 7 bases, with 14 bases left between them. Looked up from germline, CDR1 is SGHKS and CDR2 is YYEKEE (reference sequence). This CDR3 is built from 14 residues. The origin of this receptor is a woman between 40 and 50 years old in good health and CMV-seropositive. The rearrangement uses TRBV5-5 and TRBJ2-7; tentative D call: TRBD1 (6 bases). The sequenced sample was PBMCs. The CDR3 nucleotides are TGTGCCAGCAGCTTGGGCGAAGACAGGTCTGAGCAGTACTTC. Translation gives CASSLGEDRSEQYF.